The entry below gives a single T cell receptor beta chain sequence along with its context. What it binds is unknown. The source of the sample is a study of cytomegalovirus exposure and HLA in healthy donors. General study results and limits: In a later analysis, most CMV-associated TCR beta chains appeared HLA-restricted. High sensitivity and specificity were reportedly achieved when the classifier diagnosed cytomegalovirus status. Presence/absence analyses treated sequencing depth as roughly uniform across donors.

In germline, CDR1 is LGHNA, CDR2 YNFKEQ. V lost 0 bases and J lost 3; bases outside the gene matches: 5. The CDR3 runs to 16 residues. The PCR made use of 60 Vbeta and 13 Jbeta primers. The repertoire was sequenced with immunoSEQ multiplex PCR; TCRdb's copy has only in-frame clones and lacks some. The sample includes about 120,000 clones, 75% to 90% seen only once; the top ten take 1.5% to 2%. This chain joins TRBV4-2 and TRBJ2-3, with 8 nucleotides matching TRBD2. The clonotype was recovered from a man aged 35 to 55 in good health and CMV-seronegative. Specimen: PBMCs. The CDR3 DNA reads TGTGCCAGCAGCCAAGACGGGGGGGCCGGGACAGATACGCAGTATTTT. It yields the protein CASSQDGGAGTDTQYF.